This T cell receptor (beta chain) was identified in a study of T cell responses to AZD1222 COVID-19 vaccine. Broader study findings: Donors, mostly white British, included more females; clonal diversity was possibly underestimated. Baseline antibody screening turned up just six or seven seropositive AZD1222 recipients.

This CDR3 is 12 amino acids long. Germline CDR1 and CDR2: SGHDN and FVKESK. Regarding this clone: Its antigen is not identified. At one of its ends the junction is not consistent with the germline gene, which may arise from a read error.

Clones were read by immunoSEQ multiplex PCR, and TCRdb kept only the in-frame ones, dropping some. The sample includes 90,000 or so clones, approximately 89% of them seen just once. The sequence was obtained from an adult in good health. The chain links TRBV14 to TRBJ1-2; D not resolved. The sequences come from peripheral blood, collected on day 0 of AZD1222 vaccination. CDR3 coding DNA: TGTGCCAGCAGCCAAGTTTCCGGGCTTAAATTCTTC. It codes for CASSQVSGLKFF.